This T cell receptor (beta chain) derives from a study of Graves' ophthalmopathy and Graves' hyperthyroidism. Study-wide findings and caveats: Using 13 signatures, a model distinguished ophthalmopathy from stable hyperthyroidism, reaching around 86% sensitivity and about 81% specificity.

Per the germline V gene, CDR1 is GTSNPN and CDR2 is SVGIG (reference sequence). The CDR3 covers 13 residues. Trimming cost V 4 bases and J 5 bases, with 9 bases left between them. Each donor who had ophthalmopathy showed moderate-to-severe activity, a CAS of ≥3, a NOSPECS of ≥4, and a duration under 3 months. Out of about 9.3 ml of fresh peripheral blood, PBMCs were obtained. A few counts support this clonotype. Antigen: not known. The sequenced template was RNA, covering the TCR beta CDR3 region. HTBI primers served in a first-round RT-PCR, which a second-round multiplex PCR followed. Via MiXCR, TCRdb re-called the multiplex PCR reads, giving one row per CDR3 protein. The sample yields 450,000 or so distinct CDR3 sequences, around 14% seen once.

The rearrangement joins TRBV30 to TRBJ1-6, with TRBD1 as a possible D gene (6 bases). Sequences were obtained from blood. The clonotype was recovered from a woman aged 25 to 45 with Graves' ophthalmopathy. Here the CDR3 reads CAWTGTNNSPLHF. CDR3 sequence (DNA): TGTGCCTGGACTGGGACAAATAATTCACCCCTCCACTTT.